The present T cell receptor (beta chain) was sequenced within a study of blood T cell repertoires in COVID-19. Profiling relied on immunoSEQ multiplex PCR, and the TCRdb table lists in-frame clones only, not all of them. The sample has hundreds of thousands of clones, roughly nine tenths seen once. Deletions cut 2 bases from V and 9 bases from J, with 19 bases between. CDR3 size: 15 residues. Germline V lookup: CDR1 MGHDK, CDR2 SYGVNS. This clone was detected once. Input material: peripheral blood. The receptor was isolated from a woman aged 25 to 39 with COVID-19, enrolled during active disease. This chain connects TRBV25-1 to TRBJ1-2; tentative D call: TRBD1 (5 bases). DNA of the CDR3: TGTGCCAGCAGTGAACAGGGTACCCCACATCAGAGCTACACCTTC. It codes for CASSEQGTPHQSYTF.